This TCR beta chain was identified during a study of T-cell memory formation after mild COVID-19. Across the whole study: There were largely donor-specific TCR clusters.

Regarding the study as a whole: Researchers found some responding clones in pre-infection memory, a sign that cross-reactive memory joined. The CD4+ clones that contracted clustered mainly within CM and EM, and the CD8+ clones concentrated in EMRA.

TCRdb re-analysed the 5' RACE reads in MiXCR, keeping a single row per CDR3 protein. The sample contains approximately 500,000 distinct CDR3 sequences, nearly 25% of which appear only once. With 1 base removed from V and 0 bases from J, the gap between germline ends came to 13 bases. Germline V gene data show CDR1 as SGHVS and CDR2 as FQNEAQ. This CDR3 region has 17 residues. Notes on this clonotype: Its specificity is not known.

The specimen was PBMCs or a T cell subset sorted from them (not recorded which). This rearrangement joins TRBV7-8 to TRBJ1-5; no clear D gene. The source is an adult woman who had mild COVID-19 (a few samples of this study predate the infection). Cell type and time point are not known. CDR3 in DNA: TGTGCCAGCAGCTTAGTTTCTCGGGGTTATAGCAATCAGCCCCAGCATTTT. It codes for CASSLVSRGYSNQPQHF.